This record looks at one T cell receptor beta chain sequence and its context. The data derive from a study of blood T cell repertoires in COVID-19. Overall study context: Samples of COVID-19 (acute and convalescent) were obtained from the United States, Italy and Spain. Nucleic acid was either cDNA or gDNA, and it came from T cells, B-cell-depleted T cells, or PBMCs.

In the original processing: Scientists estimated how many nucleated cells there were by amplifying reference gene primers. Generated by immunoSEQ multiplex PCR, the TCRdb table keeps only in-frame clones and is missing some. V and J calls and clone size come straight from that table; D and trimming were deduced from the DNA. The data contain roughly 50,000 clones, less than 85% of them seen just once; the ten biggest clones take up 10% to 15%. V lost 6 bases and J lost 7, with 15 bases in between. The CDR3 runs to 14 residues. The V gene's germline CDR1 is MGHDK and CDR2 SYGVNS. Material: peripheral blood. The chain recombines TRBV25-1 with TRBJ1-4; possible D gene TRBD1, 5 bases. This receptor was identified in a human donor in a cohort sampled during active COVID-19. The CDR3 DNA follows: TGTGCCAGCAGAGAAAGTGCAGGGTCTGAAAAACTGTTTTTT. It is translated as CASRESAGSEKLFF.